This T cell receptor beta chain originates from a study of blood T cells in healthy people across ages. Study background: Template switching caught about one barcoded beta molecule for each two T cells. Study observations and caveats: The donors' CMV status was not determined, possibly confounding changes in expanded clonotypes.

About this clonotype itself: The antigen is unknown.

Donation came from healthy Caucasian individuals in Russia who were aged roughly 6 to 95. For the second PCR, which ran for roughly 7 to 11 cycles, a sample-barcoded 5' primer and a J-beta primer mix were used. MiXCR was run by TCRdb on the 5' RACE reads, yielding one entry per CDR3 protein. Among 1.5 million to 2 million distinct CDR3 sequences listed, 35% to 50% were seen once. Sequencing was done on a sample of blood. This receptor was identified in a human donor in good health.

CDR3 in amino acids: CASSERRTAQETQYF. DNA for the CDR3: TGTGCCAGCAGTGAACGGCGGACAGCCCAAGAGACCCAGTACTTC. The chain links TRBV6-1 to TRBJ2-5, with a weak D call TRBD1 (6 bases). This CDR3 has 15 residues. V was trimmed by 2 bases and J by 1 base, leaving 11 bases between them. In germline, CDR1 is MNHNS, CDR2 SASEGT.